This entry is about one TCR beta chain. The data belong to a study of beta chain features in type 1 diabetes. Reverse transcribing all isolated RNA meant expressed TCRB transcripts were sequenced. Each stem cell-like memory T cell sample yielded 1 million or so reads on average. This table comes from immunoSEQ multiplex PCR, and its TCRdb copy is limited to in-frame clones, with some not included. The sample holds tens of thousands of clones; approximately 53% are singletons and the top ten take around 0.25%. The sequence was collected from a woman between 25 and 40 years old in good health. The sequenced sample consisted of stem cell memory CD4+ T cells from blood.

The CDR3 here is CSVVPESVTDTQYF. CDR3 nucleotides: TGCAGCGTTGTTCCAGAGAGCGTCACAGATACGCAGTATTTT. The chain couples TRBV29-1 to TRBJ2-3; D gene unclear. Germline loops: CDR1 SQVTM, CDR2 ANQGSEA. CDR3 length: 14 amino acids. With 4 bases removed from V and 2 bases from J, the gap between germline ends came to 13 bases.